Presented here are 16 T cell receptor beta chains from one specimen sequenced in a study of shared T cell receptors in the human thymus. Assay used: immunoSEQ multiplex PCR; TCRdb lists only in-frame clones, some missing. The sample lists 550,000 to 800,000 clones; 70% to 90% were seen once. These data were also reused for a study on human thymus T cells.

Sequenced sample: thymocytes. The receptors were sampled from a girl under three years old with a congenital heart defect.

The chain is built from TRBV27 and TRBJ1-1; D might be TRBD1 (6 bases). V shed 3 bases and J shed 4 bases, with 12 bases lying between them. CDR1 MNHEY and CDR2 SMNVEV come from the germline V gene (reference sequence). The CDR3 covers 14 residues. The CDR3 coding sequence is TGTGCCAGCAGTTTCAGCCAGGGGTTCACTGAAGCTTTCTTT. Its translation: CASSFSQGFTEAFF.

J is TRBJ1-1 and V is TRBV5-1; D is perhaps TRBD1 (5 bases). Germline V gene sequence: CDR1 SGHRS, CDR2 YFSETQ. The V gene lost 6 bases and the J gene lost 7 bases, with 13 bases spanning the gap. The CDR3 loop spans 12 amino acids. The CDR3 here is CASTERQGEAFF. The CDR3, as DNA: TGCGCCAGCACCGAGCGTCAGGGTGAAGCTTTCTTT. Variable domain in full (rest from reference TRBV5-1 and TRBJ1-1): KAGVTQTPRYLIKTRGQQVTLSCSPISGHRSVSWYQQTPGQGLQFLFEYFSETQRNKGNFPGRFSGRQFSNSRSEMNVSTLELGDSALYLCASTERQGEAFFGQGTRLTVV.

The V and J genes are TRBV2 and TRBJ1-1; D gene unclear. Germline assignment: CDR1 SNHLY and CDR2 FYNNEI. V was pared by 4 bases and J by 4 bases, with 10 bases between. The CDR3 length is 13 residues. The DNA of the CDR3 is TGTGCCAGCAGTGGTGGGCTTGGCACTGAAGCTTTCTTT. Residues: CASSGGLGTEAFF.

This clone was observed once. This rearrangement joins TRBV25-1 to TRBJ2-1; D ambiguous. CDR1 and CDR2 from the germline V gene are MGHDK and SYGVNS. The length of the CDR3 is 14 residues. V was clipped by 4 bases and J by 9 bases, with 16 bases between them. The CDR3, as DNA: TGTGCCAGCAGTGGACTTCACGCAGCCCGTGAGCAGTTCTTC. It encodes CASSGLHAAREQFF.

The CDR3 protein is CASSFSGPQGTSGGLIETQYF. The CDR3, as DNA: TGTGCCAGCAGTTTTTCGGGCCCCCAGGGGACTAGCGGGGGGTTGATAGAGACCCAGTACTTC. The rearrangement links TRBV27 to TRBJ2-5; 15 nucleotides align to TRBD2. Trimming removed 3 bases from V and 4 bases from J; junction bases left unmatched: 18. The CDR3 contains 21 residues. From germline, CDR1 is MNHEY and CDR2 SMNVEV (reference sequence).

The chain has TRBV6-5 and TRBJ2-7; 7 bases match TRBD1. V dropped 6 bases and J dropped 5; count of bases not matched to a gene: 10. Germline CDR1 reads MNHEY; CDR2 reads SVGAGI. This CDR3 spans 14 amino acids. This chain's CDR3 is CASRGTDHEHEQYF. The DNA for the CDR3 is TGTGCCAGCAGGGGGACAGATCATGAACACGAGCAGTACTTC.

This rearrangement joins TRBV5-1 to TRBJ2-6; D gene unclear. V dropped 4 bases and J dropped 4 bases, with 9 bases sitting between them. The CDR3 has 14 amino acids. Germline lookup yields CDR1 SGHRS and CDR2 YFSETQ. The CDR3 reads CASSPPLGANVLTF. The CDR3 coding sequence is TGCGCCAGCAGCCCACCACTGGGGGCCAACGTCCTGACTTTC.

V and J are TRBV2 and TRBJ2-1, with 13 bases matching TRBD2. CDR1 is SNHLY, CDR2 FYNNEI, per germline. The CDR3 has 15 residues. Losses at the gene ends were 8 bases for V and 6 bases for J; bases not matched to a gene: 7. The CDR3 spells CASFAGLAGVNEQFF. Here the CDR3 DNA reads TGTGCCAGCTTCGCAGGACTAGCGGGGGTCAATGAGCAGTTCTTC. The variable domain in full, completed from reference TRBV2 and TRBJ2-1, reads EPEVTQTPSHQVTQMGQEVILRCVPISNHLYFYWYRQILGQKVEFLVSFYNNEISEKSEIFDDQFSVERPDGSNFTLKIRSTKLEDSAMYFCASFAGLAGVNEQFFGPGTRLTVL.

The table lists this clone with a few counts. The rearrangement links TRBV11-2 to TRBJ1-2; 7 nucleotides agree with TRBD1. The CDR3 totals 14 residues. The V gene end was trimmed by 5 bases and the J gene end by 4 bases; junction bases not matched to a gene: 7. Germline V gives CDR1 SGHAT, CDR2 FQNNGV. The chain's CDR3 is CASSPTDRVYGYTF. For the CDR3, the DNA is TGTGCCAGCAGCCCTACCGACAGGGTCTATGGCTACACCTTC.

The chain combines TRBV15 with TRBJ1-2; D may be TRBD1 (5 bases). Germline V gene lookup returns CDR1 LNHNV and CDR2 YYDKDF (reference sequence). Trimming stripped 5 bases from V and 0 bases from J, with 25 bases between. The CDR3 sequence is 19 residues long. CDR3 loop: CATSQFPRRGEEANYGYTF. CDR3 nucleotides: TGTGCCACCAGCCAATTCCCGCGGCGGGGCGAGGAAGCTAACTATGGCTACACCTTC.

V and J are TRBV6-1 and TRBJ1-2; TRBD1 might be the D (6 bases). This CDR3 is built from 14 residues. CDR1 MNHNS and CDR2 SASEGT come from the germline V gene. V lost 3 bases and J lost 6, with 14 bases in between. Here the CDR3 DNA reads TGTGCCAGCAGTGAGGGACATTTAAGGGATGGCTACACCTTC. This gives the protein CASSEGHLRDGYTF.

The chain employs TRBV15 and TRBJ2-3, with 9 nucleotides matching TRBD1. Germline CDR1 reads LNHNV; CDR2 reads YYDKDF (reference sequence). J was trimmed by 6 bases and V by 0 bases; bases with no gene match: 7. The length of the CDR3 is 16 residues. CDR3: CATSRDSDRGIDTQYF. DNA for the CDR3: TGTGCCACCAGCAGAGACTCGGACAGGGGTATCGATACGCAGTATTTT.

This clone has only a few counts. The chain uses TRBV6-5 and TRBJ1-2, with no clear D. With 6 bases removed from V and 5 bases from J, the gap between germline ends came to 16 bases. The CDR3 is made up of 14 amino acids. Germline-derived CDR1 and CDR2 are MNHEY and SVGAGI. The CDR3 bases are TGTGCCAGCAGCCCCGGACGGGAAGGGTATGGCTACACCTTC. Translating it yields CASSPGREGYGYTF.

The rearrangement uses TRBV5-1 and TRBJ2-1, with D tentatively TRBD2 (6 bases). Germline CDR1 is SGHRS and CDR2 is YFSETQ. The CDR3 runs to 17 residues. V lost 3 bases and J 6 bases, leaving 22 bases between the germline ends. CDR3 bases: TGCGCCAGCAGCTGGGGGACCGGGACTCCGAAACCCAATGAGCAGTTCTTC. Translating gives CASSWGTGTPKPNEQFF.

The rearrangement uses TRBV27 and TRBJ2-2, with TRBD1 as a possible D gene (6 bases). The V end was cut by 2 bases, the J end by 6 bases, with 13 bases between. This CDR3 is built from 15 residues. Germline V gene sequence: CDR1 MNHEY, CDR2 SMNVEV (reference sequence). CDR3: CASSLKPRGPGELFF. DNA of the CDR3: TGTGCCAGCAGTTTAAAACCCAGGGGCCCCGGGGAGCTGTTTTTT.

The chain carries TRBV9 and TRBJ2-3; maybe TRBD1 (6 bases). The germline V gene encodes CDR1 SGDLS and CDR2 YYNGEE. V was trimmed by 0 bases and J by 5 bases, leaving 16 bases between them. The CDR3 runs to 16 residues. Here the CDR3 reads CASSVARGFYRDTQYF. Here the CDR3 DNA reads TGTGCCAGCAGCGTAGCTAGGGGGTTCTACCGAGATACGCAGTATTTT.